This T cell receptor beta chain was obtained from a study of cytotoxic CD8 clonotypes in ibrutinib-treated CLL. Study overall: Responses: 24 partial, 2 complete; after median approximately six years, about 15 stayed remitted, roughly 12 progressed.

Germline V gene data show CDR1 as MNHEY and CDR2 as SMNVEV (reference sequence). The CDR3 is made up of 14 amino acids. The ends lost 3 bases at V and 1 base at J; junction bases unmatched: 1. Study-wide results and caveats: Clonality (at baseline) was higher than in age-matched healthy donors and tracked circulating CD8+ T-cell counts. Public clonotypes were rare and shrank or held steady on treatment. A rise in clonality was seen at ibrutinib response, and a fall back toward baseline was seen at progression.

Profiling relied on immunoSEQ multiplex PCR, and the TCRdb table lists in-frame clones only, not all of them. The sample carries hundreds of thousands of clones, approximately 67% recorded once. As to this clone: What it binds is unknown. Other DNA sequences in this sample translate to the same CDR3.

The sequenced sample was PBMCs, obtained after 36 months of ibrutinib treatment. The TCR was taken from a human donor with chronic lymphocytic leukemia. The rearrangement links TRBV27 to TRBJ2-7; 9 bases fit TRBD1. CDR3 nucleotide sequence: TGTGCCAGCAGTTTTGGGACAGGGTCCTACGAGCAGTACTTC. Amino acids: CASSFGTGSYEQYF.